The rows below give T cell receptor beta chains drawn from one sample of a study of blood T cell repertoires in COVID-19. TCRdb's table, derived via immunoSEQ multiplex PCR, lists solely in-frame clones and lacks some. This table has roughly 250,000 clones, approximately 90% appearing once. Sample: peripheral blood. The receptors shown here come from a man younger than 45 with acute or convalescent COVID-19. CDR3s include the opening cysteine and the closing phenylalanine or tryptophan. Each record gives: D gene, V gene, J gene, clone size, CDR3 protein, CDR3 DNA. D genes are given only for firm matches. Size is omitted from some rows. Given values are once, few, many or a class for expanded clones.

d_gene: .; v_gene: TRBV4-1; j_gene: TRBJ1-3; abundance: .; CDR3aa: CASSQEAQAHPGNTIYF; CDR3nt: TGCGCCAGCAGCCAAGAAGCACAGGCGCATCCTGGAAACACCATATATTTT
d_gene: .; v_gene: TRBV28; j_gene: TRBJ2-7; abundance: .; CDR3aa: CATLSGTPSYEQYF; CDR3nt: TGTGCCACACTTTCCGGGACACCCTCCTACGAGCAGTACTTC
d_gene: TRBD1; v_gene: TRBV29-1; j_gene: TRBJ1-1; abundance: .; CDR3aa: CSGGQGNTEAFF; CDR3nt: TGCAGCGGAGGACAGGGGAACACTGAAGCTTTCTTT
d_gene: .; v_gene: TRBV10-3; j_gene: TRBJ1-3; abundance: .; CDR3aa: CAIRPGSSGNTIYF; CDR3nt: TGTGCCATCCGGCCGGGGAGCTCTGGAAACACCATATATTTT
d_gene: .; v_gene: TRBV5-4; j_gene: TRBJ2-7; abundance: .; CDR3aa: CASSRAVNPGDEQYF; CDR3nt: TGTGCCAGCAGCCGAGCGGTGAACCCGGGGGACGAGCAGTACTTC
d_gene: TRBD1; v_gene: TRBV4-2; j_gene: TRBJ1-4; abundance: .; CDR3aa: CASSLWTGDNEKLFF; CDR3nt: TGTGCCAGCAGCCTTTGGACAGGGGATAATGAAAAACTGTTTTTT
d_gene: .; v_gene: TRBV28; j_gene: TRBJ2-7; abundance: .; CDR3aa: CAADSSYEQYF; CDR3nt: TGTGCCGCCGACAGCTCCTACGAGCAGTACTTC
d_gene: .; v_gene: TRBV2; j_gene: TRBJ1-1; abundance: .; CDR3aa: CASSEAMNTEAFF; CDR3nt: TGTGCCAGCAGTGAAGCCATGAACACTGAAGCTTTCTTT
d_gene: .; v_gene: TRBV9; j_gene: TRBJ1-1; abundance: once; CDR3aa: CASSDGGTEAFF; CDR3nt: TGTGCCAGCAGCGATGGGGGGACTGAAGCTTTCTTT
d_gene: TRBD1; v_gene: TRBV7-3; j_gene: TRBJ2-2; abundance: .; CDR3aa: CASSFGTGFTGELFF; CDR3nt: TGTGCCAGCAGCTTTGGGACAGGGTTCACCGGGGAGCTGTTTTTT
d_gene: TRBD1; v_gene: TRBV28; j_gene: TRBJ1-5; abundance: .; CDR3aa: CASSLKGQGAGQPQHF; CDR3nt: TGTGCCAGCAGTTTAAAGGGACAGGGGGCAGGACAGCCCCAGCATTTT
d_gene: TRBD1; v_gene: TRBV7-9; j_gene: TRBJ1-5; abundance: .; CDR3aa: CASSFAGGDQPQHF; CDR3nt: TGTGCCAGCAGCTTCGCAGGGGGCGATCAGCCCCAGCATTTT
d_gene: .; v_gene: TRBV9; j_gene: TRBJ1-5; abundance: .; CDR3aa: CASSEGVGLSNQPQHF; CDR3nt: TGTGCCAGCAGCGAGGGGGTAGGGCTAAGCAATCAGCCCCAGCATTTT
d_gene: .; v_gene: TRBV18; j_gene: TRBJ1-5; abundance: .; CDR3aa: CASSREPGGNQPQHF; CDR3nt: TGTGCCAGCTCACGGGAGCCCGGGGGCAATCAGCCCCAGCATTTT
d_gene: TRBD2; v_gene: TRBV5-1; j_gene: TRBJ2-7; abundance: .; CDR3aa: CASTPNGRVRDEQYF; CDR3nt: TGCGCCAGCACCCCCAACGGGAGGGTTAGGGACGAGCAGTACTTC
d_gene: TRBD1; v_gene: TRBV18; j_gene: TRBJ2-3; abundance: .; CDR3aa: CASSTGTGGTDTQYF; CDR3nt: TGTGCCAGCTCAACGGGGACAGGGGGCACAGATACGCAGTATTTT
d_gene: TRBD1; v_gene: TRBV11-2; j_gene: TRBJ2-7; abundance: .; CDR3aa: CASSKDRGHEQYF; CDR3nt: TGTGCCAGCAGCAAGGACAGGGGGCACGAGCAGTACTTC
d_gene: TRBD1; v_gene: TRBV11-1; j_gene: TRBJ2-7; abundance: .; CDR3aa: CASSLRQGDEQYF; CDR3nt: TGTGCCAGCAGCTTACGGCAGGGGGACGAGCAGTACTTC
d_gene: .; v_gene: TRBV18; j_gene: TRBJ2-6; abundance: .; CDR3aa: CASSPLDSGANVLTF; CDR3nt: TGTGCCAGCTCACCACTAGACTCTGGGGCCAACGTCCTGACTTTC
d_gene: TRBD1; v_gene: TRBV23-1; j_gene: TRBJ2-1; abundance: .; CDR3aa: CASSQDRLTINEQFF; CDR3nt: TGCGCCAGCAGTCAGGACAGGTTAACTATCAATGAGCAGTTCTTC
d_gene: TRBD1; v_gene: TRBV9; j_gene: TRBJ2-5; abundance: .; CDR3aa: CASSVQQGKETQYF; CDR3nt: TGTGCCAGCAGCGTGCAACAGGGGAAAGAGACCCAGTACTTC
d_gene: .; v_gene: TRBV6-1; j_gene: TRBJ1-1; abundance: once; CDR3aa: CASSEGRGGGEAFF; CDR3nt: TGTGCCAGCAGTGAAGGGAGGGGCGGGGGTGAAGCTTTCTTT
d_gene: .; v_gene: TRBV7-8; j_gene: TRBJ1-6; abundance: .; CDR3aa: CASSLGQTNSPLHF; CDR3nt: TGTGCCAGCAGCTTAGGACAGACTAATTCACCCCTCCACTTT
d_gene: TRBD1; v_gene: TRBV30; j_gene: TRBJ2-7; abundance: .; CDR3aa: CAWSDRDRVRHEQYF; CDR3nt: TGTGCCTGGAGTGACCGGGACAGGGTTCGTCACGAGCAGTACTTC
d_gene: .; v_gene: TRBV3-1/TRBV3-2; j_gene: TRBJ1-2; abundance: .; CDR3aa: CASSNHGDGDYGYTF; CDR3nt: TGTGCCAGCTCCAATCACGGGGATGGCGACTATGGCTACACCTTC
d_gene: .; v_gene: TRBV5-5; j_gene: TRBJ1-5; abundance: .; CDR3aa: CASSLGRSNQPQHF; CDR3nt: TGTGCCAGCAGCTTGGGCAGATCCAATCAGCCCCAGCATTTT
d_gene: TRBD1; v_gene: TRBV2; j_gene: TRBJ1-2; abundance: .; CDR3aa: CASSTYGTAYGYTF; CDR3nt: TGTGCCAGCAGTACCTATGGGACAGCCTATGGCTACACCTTC
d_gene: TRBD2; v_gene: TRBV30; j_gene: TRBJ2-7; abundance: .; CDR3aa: CAWSAGTSLPYEQYF; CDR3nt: TGTGCCTGGAGCGCCGGGACTAGTCTTCCCTACGAGCAGTACTTC
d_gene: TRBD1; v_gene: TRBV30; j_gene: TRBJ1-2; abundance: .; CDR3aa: CAWRQQGVFGYTF; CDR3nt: TGTGCCTGGAGGCAACAGGGGGTCTTTGGCTACACCTTC
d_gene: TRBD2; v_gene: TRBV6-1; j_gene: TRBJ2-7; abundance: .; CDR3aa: CASSDSGGPYEQYF; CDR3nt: TGTGCCAGCAGTGATAGCGGGGGGCCCTACGAGCAGTACTTC
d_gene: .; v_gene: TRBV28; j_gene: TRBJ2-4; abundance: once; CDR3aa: CASSLLSVSGKNIQYF; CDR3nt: TGTGCCAGCAGTTTATTATCGGTGAGCGGCAAAAACATTCAGTACTTC
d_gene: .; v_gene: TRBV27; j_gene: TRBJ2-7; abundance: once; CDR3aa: CASSTQGYEQYF; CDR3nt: TGTGCCAGCTCCACCCAGGGCTACGAGCAGTACTTC
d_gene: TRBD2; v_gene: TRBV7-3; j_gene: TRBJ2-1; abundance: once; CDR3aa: CASSVTSGGAGEQFF; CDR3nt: TGTGCCAGCAGCGTAACTAGCGGGGGGGCCGGAGAGCAGTTCTTC
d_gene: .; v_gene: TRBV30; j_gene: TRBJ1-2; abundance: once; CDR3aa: CAWSVTVLGGGYTF; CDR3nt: TGTGCCTGGAGTGTAACTGTCTTGGGGGGTGGCTACACCTTC
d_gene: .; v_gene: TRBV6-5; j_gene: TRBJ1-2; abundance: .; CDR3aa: CASTPTQATYGYTF; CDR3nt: TGTGCCAGCACACCAACTCAGGCAACCTATGGCTACACCTTC
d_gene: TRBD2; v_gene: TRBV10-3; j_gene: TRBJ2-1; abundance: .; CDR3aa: CAIMGTSGKNEQFF; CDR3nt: TGTGCCATCATGGGGACTAGCGGGAAAAATGAGCAGTTCTTC
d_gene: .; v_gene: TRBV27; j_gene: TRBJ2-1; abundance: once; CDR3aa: CASSLLMGVGQLHNEQFF; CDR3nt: TGTGCCAGCAGTTTACTCATGGGAGTAGGACAGCTACACAATGAGCAGTTCTTC
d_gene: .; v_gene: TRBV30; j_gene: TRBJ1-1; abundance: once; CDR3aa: CAWSAVRGKTEAFF; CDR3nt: TGTGCCTGGAGTGCGGTTCGGGGGAAAACTGAAGCTTTCTTT
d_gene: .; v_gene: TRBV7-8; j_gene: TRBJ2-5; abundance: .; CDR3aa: CASSLVRGRTMGTQYF; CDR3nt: TGTGCCAGCAGCTTAGTCAGAGGGCGTACCATGGGGACCCAGTACTTC
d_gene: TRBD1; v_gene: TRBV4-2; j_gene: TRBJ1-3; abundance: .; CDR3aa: CASSQDRGPGNTIYF; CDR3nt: TGTGCCAGCAGCCAAGACAGGGGGCCTGGAAACACCATATATTTT
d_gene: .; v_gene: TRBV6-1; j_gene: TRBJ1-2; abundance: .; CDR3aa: CASSEQAGYGYTF; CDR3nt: TGTGCCAGCAGTGAACAGGCGGGCTATGGCTACACCTTC
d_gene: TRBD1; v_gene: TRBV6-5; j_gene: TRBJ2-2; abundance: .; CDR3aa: CASSFRTGRTGELFF; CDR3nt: TGTGCCAGCAGTTTCAGGACAGGGAGGACCGGGGAGCTGTTTTTT
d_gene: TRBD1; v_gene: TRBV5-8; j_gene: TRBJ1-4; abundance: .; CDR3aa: CASSWDRRKLFF; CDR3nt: TGTGCCAGCAGCTGGGACAGAAGAAAACTGTTTTTT
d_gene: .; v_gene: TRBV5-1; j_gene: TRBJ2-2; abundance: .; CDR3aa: CASSLFILTHPNTGELFF; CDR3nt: TGCGCCAGCAGCTTATTTATTCTGACACACCCGAACACCGGGGAGCTGTTTTTT
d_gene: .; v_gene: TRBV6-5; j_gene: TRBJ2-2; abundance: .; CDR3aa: CASSYEYTGELFF; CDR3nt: TGTGCCAGCAGTTATGAGTACACCGGGGAGCTGTTTTTT
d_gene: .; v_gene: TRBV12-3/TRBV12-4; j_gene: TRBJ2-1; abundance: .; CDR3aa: CASSLVSGMEQFF; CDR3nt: TGTGCCAGCAGCCTGGTTTCGGGGATGGAGCAGTTCTTC
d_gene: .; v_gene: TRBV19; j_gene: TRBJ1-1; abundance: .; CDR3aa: CASNSGMNTEAFF; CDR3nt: TGTGCCAGTAACTCGGGGATGAACACTGAAGCTTTCTTT
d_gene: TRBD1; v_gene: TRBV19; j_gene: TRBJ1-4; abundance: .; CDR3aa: CASSDRQGARLVNEKLFF; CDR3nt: TGTGCCAGTAGTGATAGACAGGGGGCGCGTCTCGTAAATGAAAAACTGTTTTTT